This T cell receptor beta chain appears in the sequencing data of a study of long-term antiretroviral therapy in people with HIV. The study's findings and limits: Comparison with controls showed narrower CDR3 length ranges in HIV repertoires. Viral resistance, ART adherence and therapy changes all lacked available data.

CDR1 and CDR2 from the germline V gene are SGHVS and FQNEAQ. The CDR3 consists of 15 residues. Trimming cost V 7 bases and J 2 bases; bases outside gene matches: 7. HIV-positive participants all received treatment in the United States. Comment on this clone: The antigen remains unidentified.

Sequencing used immunoSEQ v3.0 at survey level. Sequencing was intended to reach about 40,000-50,000 T-cell genomes per sample. Assay used: immunoSEQ multiplex PCR; TCRdb lists only in-frame clones, some missing. Of 12,000 or so clones listed, 82% are singletons. The genes are TRBV7-8 and TRBJ1-5, with 8 bases matching TRBD1. The sample here was unsorted PBMCs, taken around 8 years after starting antiretroviral therapy. This receptor was taken from a man aged 50 or older with HIV. CDR3 DNA sequence: TGTGCCAGCACCCCGACAGGGGCAGGCAATCAGCCCCAGCATTTT. It codes for CASTPTGAGNQPQHF.